These 24 T cell receptor beta chains share one sample of origin, sequenced in a study of blood T cell repertoires in COVID-19. Method: immunoSEQ multiplex PCR; TCRdb's copy keeps in-frame clones and lacks some. This table holds around 250,000 clones, about 87% found once. What was sequenced was PBMCs or T cells enriched from blood (not recorded which). The receptor source for this set is a woman between 40 and 50 years old who had been exposed to COVID-19.

This clone came up once. The rearrangement joins TRBV7-2 to TRBJ2-3; 9 bases map to TRBD2. V trimming: 3 bases; J trimming: 3 bases; junction bases outside the gene matches: 7. CDR3 length: 16 residues. Germline loops: CDR1 SGHTA, CDR2 FQGNSA. CDR3 DNA: TGTGCCAGCAGCTTCGGCGGGAGGGCCGGGACAGATACGCAGTATTTT. Protein sequence: CASSFGGRAGTDTQYF.

This sequence joins TRBV4-1 and TRBJ2-1, with D possibly matching TRBD2 (6 bases). The CDR3 spans 14 residues. V lost 5 bases, J lost 7 bases, and 15 bases lay in between. Per germline, CDR1 MGHRA and CDR2 YSYEKL. CDR3 sequence (DNA): TGCGCCAGCAGCAAGCCCGGAGCGGGTAATGAGCAGTTCTTC. Its protein product is CASSKPGAGNEQFF.

The CDR3 DNA reads TGTGCCAGCAGCCAAATGACTAGAACCTCTAGCACAGATACGCAGTATTTT. Translation: CASSQMTRTSSTDTQYF. J is TRBJ2-3 and V is TRBV14; a possible D gene is TRBD2 (6 bases). The V end lost 2 bases, the J end lost 0 bases, and 15 bases lay between the germline ends. The CDR3 is 17 amino acids. Germline CDR1 SGHDN, CDR2 FVKESK.

The V call is TRBV4-3, the J call TRBJ1-1, with D possibly TRBD1 on 6 matching bases. In germline, CDR1 is LGHNA, CDR2 YSLEER. The CDR3 totals 15 residues. The V gene lost 0 bases and the J gene lost 5 bases, with 13 bases spanning the gap. The CDR3 loop reads CASSQDWGPGTEAFF. The CDR3 coding sequence is TGCGCCAGCAGCCAAGACTGGGGGCCTGGGACTGAAGCTTTCTTT.

With respect to this clone: Other nucleotide sequences in the sample specify the same CDR3. The chain uses TRBV28 and TRBJ1-5; a weak D match, TRBD1 (5 bases). The CDR3 has 14 amino acids. Trimming removed 6 bases from V and 2 bases from J, with 11 bases in between. Germline V gene lookup returns CDR1 MDHEN and CDR2 SYDVKM. CDR3 protein: CASSYRSGNQPQHF. CDR3 bases: TGTGCCAGCAGCTACAGGAGTGGCAATCAGCCCCAGCATTTT.

The chain joins TRBV5-6 to TRBJ1-2, with D unclear. The CDR3 extends over 13 amino acids. Trimming stripped 2 bases from V and 1 base from J, with 6 bases between. CDR1 and CDR2 (germline): SGHDT, YYEEEE. The CDR3 loop reads CASSFGDNYGYTF. Here the CDR3 DNA reads TGTGCCAGCAGCTTCGGTGATAACTATGGCTACACCTTC.

The genes are TRBV30 and TRBJ1-2; TRBD1 matches at 8 bases. Germline assignment: CDR1 GTSNPN and CDR2 SVGIG (reference sequence). V lost 1 base and J lost 8; bases outside the gene matches: 9. CDR3 length: 14 amino acids. In DNA form, the CDR3 reads TGTGCCTGGAGTGGGACAGGGAGATTAGGGGGCTACACCTTC. Its translation is CAWSGTGRLGGYTF. The full variable domain, with the rest looked up from reference TRBV30 and TRBJ1-2, is SQTIHQWPATLVQPVGSPLSLECTVEGTSNPNLYWYRQAAGRGLQLLFYSVGIGQISSEVPQNLSASRPQDRQFILSSKKLLLSDSGFYLCAWSGTGRLGGYTFGSGTRLTVV.

The genes are TRBV18 and TRBJ1-4; tentative D call: TRBD1 (5 bases). The CDR3 contains 15 residues. Germline V CDR1 and CDR2: KGHSH, LQKENI. Between the trimmed V and J ends, which lost 2 bases and 5 bases, there was a span of 12 bases. CDR3 residues: CASSPNSGGNEKLFF. CDR3 DNA sequence: TGTGCCAGCTCACCAAATTCGGGGGGAAATGAAAAACTGTTTTTT.

The rearrangement links TRBV29-1 to TRBJ1-2; 10 bases map to TRBD1. Germline assignment: CDR1 SQVTM and CDR2 ANQGSEA. The CDR3 is 14 amino acids. The V segment lost 0 bases and the J segment 7 bases; nucleotides outside the gene matches: 5. The CDR3 loop is CSVEDPRTGGGYTF. For the CDR3, the DNA is TGCAGCGTTGAAGATCCGCGGACAGGGGGTGGCTACACCTTC.

The chain carries TRBV7-9 and TRBJ2-7; weak D call: TRBD1 (5 bases). CDR3 length: 14 amino acids. With 5 bases removed from V and 0 bases from J, the gap between germline ends came to 11 bases. Germline loops: CDR1 SEHNR, CDR2 FQNEAQ (reference sequence). The CDR3 protein is CASSADSRSYEQYF. Written as DNA, the CDR3 is TGTGCCAGCAGCGCCGACAGTCGCTCCTACGAGCAGTACTTC.

In its sample, this clone was seen once. This sequence joins TRBV28 and TRBJ2-6; D is perhaps TRBD1 (6 bases). Deletions cut 8 bases from V and 3 bases from J, with 11 bases between. Germline CDR1 is MDHEN and CDR2 is SYDVKM. The CDR3 is 14 residues long. The CDR3 bases are TGTGCCAGCGGACAGCTCGTTGGGGCCAACGTCCTGACTTTC. Translation gives CASGQLVGANVLTF. Full variable domain (missing parts from reference TRBV28 and TRBJ2-6): DVKVTQSSRYLVKRTGEKVFLECVQDMDHENMFWYRQDPGLGLRLIYFSYDVKMKEKGDIPEGYSVSREKKERFSLILESASTNQTSMYLCASGQLVGANVLTFGAGSRLTVL.

The V and J genes are TRBV6-1 and TRBJ2-1; 8 positions match TRBD2. The ends lost 1 base at V and 8 bases at J; junction bases unmatched: 10. The length of the CDR3 is 16 residues. Germline CDR1 is MNHNS and CDR2 is SASEGT. Here the CDR3 reads CASSEGGSGGEYEQFF. The DNA for the CDR3 is TGTGCCAGCAGTGAAGGCGGTTCGGGGGGGGAGTATGAGCAGTTCTTC.

The V gene is TRBV6-2 or TRBV6-3, the J gene TRBJ2-7; 7 nucleotides agree with TRBD2. The J segment lost 3 bases and the V segment lost 5 bases, leaving 7 bases of the junction unmatched. This CDR3 is built from 14 residues. Germline V CDR1 and CDR2: MNHEY, SVGEGT. DNA of the CDR3: TGTGCCAGCAGTCGCAAAACGGGGGGCTACGAGCAGTACGTC. Translating gives CASSRKTGGYEQYV.

The chain is built from TRBV5-6 and TRBJ2-5, with a weak D call TRBD2 (5 bases). Germline CDR1 SGHDT, CDR2 YYEEEE. This CDR3 spans 14 amino acids. The V end was cut by 4 bases, the J end by 0 bases, with 10 bases between. The CDR3 reads CASSQTGNQETQYF. The CDR3 region has the DNA TGTGCCAGCAGCCAAACGGGGAACCAAGAGACCCAGTACTTC.

The table lists this clone with a few counts. This rearrangement joins TRBV7-2 to TRBJ2-3; 7 bases are a match to TRBD1. CDR1 is SGHTA, CDR2 FQGNSA, per germline. The CDR3 length is 15 residues. The J segment lost 1 base and the V segment lost 5 bases, leaving 6 bases of the junction unmatched. This CDR3 is CASSAQGWGTDTQYF. As DNA, the CDR3 is TGTGCCAGCAGCGCACAGGGGTGGGGCACAGATACGCAGTATTTT. Together with reference TRBV7-2 and TRBJ2-3, the CDR3 gives the full variable domain: GAGVSQSPSNKVTEKGKDVELRCDPISGHTALYWYRQSLGQGLEFLIYFQGNSAPDKSGLPSDRFSAERTGGSVSTLTIQRTQQEDSAVYLCASSAQGWGTDTQYFGPGTRLTVL.

The gene calls are TRBV24-1 and TRBJ1-2, with 8 bases identical to TRBD1. The CDR3 has 14 residues. Germline trimming cut 4 bases from V and 8 bases from J; bases unmatched to any gene: 8. Germline loops: CDR1 KGHDR, CDR2 SFDVKD. This CDR3 is CATSDPGQEAGYTF. As DNA, the CDR3 is TGTGCCACCAGTGACCCGGGACAGGAGGCCGGCTACACCTTC.

This chain joins TRBV4-2 and TRBJ2-1; TRBD2 matches 7 bases. CDR1 is LGHNA and CDR2 is YNFKEQ in the germline V gene. Unmatched junction bases numbered 17, after V lost 4 bases and J lost 8 bases. The CDR3 consists of 17 residues. CDR3 nucleotide sequence: TGTGCCAGCAGCCTTCGGGGCGGGGCGGGAGCAATCGATGAGCAGTTCTTC. Protein: CASSLRGGAGAIDEQFF.

The chain joins TRBV6-5 to TRBJ1-1; D possibly corresponds to TRBD1 (5 bases). Germline loops: CDR1 MNHEY, CDR2 SVGAGI. With 0 bases removed from V and 1 base from J, the gap between germline ends came to 9 bases. CDR3 size: 15 residues. The CDR3 region has the DNA TGTGCCAGCAGTTACTCCGGACAAAGGAACACTGAAGCTTTCTTT. Encoded protein: CASSYSGQRNTEAFF.

V gene TRBV5-6 combines with J gene TRBJ2-7; 7 positions agree with TRBD1. Germline trimming cut 3 bases from V and 5 bases from J; bases unmatched to any gene: 5. The CDR3 consists of 13 residues. Germline CDR1 and CDR2: SGHDT and YYEEEE. CDR3 DNA: TGTGCCAGCAGCTCCGGACAGGATGACGAGCAGTACGTC. As protein: CASSSGQDDEQYV.

A note on this clone: The junction departs from germline at one end; a sequencing error may be responsible. The chain couples TRBV11-3 to TRBJ1-4, with 9 nucleotides matching TRBD1. Looked up from germline, CDR1 is SGHNT and CDR2 is YENEEA. The CDR3 covers 13 residues. CDR3 in amino acids: CASSVDRGEKLFF. CDR3 nucleotides: TGTGCCAGCAGCGTAGACAGGGGGGAAAAACTGTTTTTT.

The CDR3 region has the DNA TGTGCCAGTAGTACTGAATTCGGTACGCAGTATTTT. Residues: CASSTEFGTQYF. The gene calls are TRBV19 and TRBJ2-3, with D unclear. The germline V gene has CDR1 LNHDA and CDR2 SQIVND (reference sequence). The CDR3 loop spans 12 amino acids. The ends were cut back, 4 bases at V and 8 bases at J, with 10 bases in the middle.

The chain recombines TRBV13 with TRBJ1-2; 11 bases map to TRBD1. V lost 3 bases and J lost 4; bases outside the gene matches: 4. Looked up from germline, CDR1 is PRHDT and CDR2 is FYEKMQ (reference sequence). The CDR3 length is 15 residues. The CDR3 reads CASSLGQGGGYGYTF. CDR3 sequence (DNA): TGTGCCAGCAGCTTGGGACAGGGGGGGGGCTATGGCTACACCTTC.

J is TRBJ2-7 and V is TRBV6-2 or TRBV6-3; 11 bases fit TRBD1. This CDR3 is built from 16 residues. Germline CDR1 MNHEY, CDR2 SVGEGT. The V and J ends lost 0 bases and 4 bases, in that order; junction bases with no gene match: 5. The CDR3: CASSYSGQGAGYEQYV. The CDR3 DNA is TGTGCCAGCAGTTACTCTGGACAGGGGGCGGGGTACGAGCAGTACGTC.

The V call is TRBV6-1, the J call TRBJ1-2, with no clear D. Trimming left V 0 bases short and J 4 bases short, with 12 bases between. The CDR3 length is 15 residues. The germline V gene has CDR1 MNHNS and CDR2 SASEGT. DNA for the CDR3: TGTGCCAGCAGTGAAGCTCCCCGGGGTCTCTATGGCTACACCTTC. This gives the protein CASSEAPRGLYGYTF.